This entry features one TCR beta chain sequence. This clonotype was detected a few times. What this receptor recognizes is not known. Base qualities are not recorded, but no much larger clone differs from it by a single base. The source of the sample is a study of post-analysis software for immune sequencing data (dated by TCRdb to between 2015 and 2017). In terms of the full investigation: Relapsing-remitting, secondary progressive and progressive-relapsing multiple sclerosis were recorded as disease courses, and subtype annotation was lacking for some patients. The patient repertoires were compared against approximately ten previously published healthy control repertoires obtained from donors aged about 6 to 26 years. A subset of samples was prepared in parallel using single-end sample barcoding, then pooled and co-amplified after Illumina adapter ligation. Study-wide conclusions, independent of this receptor: The control group was slightly older than the multiple sclerosis patient group. Patients showed significantly higher frequencies than controls for a handful of TRBV segments, among them TRBV5-6, TRBV5-1 and TRBV20-1. Multiple sclerosis patients had significantly lower normalized Chao1 diversity than controls, a result that suggests substantial peripheral T-cell clonal expansion. Direct clustering with F measure showed strong co-clustering of samples prepared in the same batch, prompting a batch-effect correction.

Library construction relied on PCR. This sample was sequenced with an Illumina HiSeq 2500. To reduce PCR and sequencing biases, unique molecular identifiers were built into the TCR beta cDNA libraries. Every 1 to 10 million input T cells yielded some 500,000 cDNA molecules, meaning each molecule approximated one T cell. The patient libraries were prepared and sequenced with the same protocol used for the earlier healthy control dataset. Samples belonging to the same batch were prepared together, multiplexed and sequenced on a shared HiSeq lane. As for the authors' bioinformatics: Raw barcoded reads were processed with MIGEC, and single-read molecular identifier groups were discarded before consensus assembly and CDR3 extraction. Clonotype tables were post-analysed with VDJtools, normalizing diversity by down-sampling all datasets to the smallest sample size. In repertoire overlap clustering, CDR3 amino acid sequences, but not nucleotide sequences, were matched to correct batch-related cross-sample contamination. The public reads were run again by TCRdb, first through fastp at Q25 and then through MiXCR, and only productive beta chains were kept. Every entry covers one CDR3 protein and lists the most common genes and DNA from its rows. The V and J calls were not made by the authors but by TCRdb's processing. In this sample the table shows approximately 660,000 distinct CDR3 sequences, more than 50% of which occur a single time. The ten largest clonotypes hold around 11% of the sample.

The CDR3 numbers 13 residues from cysteine through phenylalanine. Here the CDR3 DNA is all that survives: 39 bases in frame from base 1. CDR1 SEHNR and CDR2 FQNEAQ are derived from the germline V gene (reference sequence). V and J are truncated by 1 base and 6 bases respectively, leaving an intervening sequence of 7 bases. To demonstrate the VDJtools post-analysis software, TCR beta repertoires were profiled from the peripheral blood of 13 young patients with multiple sclerosis. The patients with multiple sclerosis were children and adolescents between 6 and 15 years of age. The V and J genes are TRBV7-9 and TRBJ2-1, with no confidently assigned D gene. The sequencing sample was made of blood. The source is a girl aged 2 to 10 with multiple sclerosis. In nucleotide form, the sequence is TGTGCCAGCAGCTTAGAGGGTTTCAATGAGCAGTTCTTC. Translation gives CASSLEGFNEQFF.